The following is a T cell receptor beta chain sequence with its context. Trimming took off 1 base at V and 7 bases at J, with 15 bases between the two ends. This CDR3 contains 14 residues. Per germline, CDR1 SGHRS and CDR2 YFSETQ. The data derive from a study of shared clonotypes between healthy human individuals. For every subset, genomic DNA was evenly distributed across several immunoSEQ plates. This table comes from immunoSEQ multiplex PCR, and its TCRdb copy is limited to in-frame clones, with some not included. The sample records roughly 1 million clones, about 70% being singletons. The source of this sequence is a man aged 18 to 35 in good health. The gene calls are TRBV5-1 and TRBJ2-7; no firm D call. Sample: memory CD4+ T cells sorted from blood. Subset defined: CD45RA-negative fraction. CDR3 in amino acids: CASSLIQTPWEQYF. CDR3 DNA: TGCGCCAGCAGCTTGATACAGACCCCTTGGGAGCAGTACTTC.